This T cell receptor beta chain was retrieved from a study of shared clonotypes between healthy human individuals. Whole-study findings and limits: In general, naive subsets displayed greater estimated richness than memory subsets did.

This CDR3 is built from 14 residues. V was cut by 3 bases and J by 4 bases, with 11 bases left in between. Germline CDR1 and CDR2: MDHEN and SYDVKM. In the case of this clone: Its antigen is currently unknown.

The table came from immunoSEQ multiplex PCR; TCRdb's copy has only in-frame clones and leaves some out. The sample lists some 2,000,000 clones; 85% to 95% were seen once. The source is a man between 18 and 29 years old in good health. Input material: naive CD4+ T cells sorted from blood. Stated subset: CD45RA+ positively selected. J is TRBJ2-3 and V is TRBV28; D assignment may be TRBD1 or TRBD2 (5 bases each). The CDR3 nucleotides are TGTGCCAGCAGTTTCGGGGTAGGGGCAGATACGCAGTATTTT. Its translation: CASSFGVGADTQYF.